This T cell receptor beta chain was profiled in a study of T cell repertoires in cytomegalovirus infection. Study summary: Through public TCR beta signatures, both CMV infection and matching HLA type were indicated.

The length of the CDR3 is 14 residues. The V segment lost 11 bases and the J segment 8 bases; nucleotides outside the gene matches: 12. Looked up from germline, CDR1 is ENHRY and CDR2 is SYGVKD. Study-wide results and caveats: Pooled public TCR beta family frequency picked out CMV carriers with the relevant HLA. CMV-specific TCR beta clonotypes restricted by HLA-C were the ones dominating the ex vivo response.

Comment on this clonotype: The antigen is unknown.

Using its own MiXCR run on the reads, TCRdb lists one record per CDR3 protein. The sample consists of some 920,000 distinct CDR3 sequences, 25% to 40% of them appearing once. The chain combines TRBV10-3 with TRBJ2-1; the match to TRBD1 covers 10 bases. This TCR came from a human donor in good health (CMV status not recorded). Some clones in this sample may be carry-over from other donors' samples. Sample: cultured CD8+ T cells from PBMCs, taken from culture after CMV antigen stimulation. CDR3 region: CAVLGTGVVDEQFF. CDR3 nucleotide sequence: TGTGCCGTCCTCGGGACAGGGGTTGTAGATGAGCAGTTCTTC.